Here is one T cell receptor (beta chain) with its context. Its target is not known. Arm-PCR of CDR3 regions with iRepertoire HTBI primers generated TCR beta libraries. One entry per CDR3 protein results from TCRdb running MiXCR on the multiplex PCR reads. This sample has a few hundred thousand distinct CDR3 sequences; around a quarter occur once, and the top ten carry about a quarter. These data come from a study of regulatory T cells in long-lasting Graves disease. Time point denoted: persistent/refractory GD, antithyroid drugs over 5 years with positive TRAb. The authors made the TCR library using RNA they extracted from PBMCs. General study findings and limits: The number of shared public clonotypes was higher in persistent patients (roughly 3,000) than new patients (966). Patients with persistent disease showed a bias toward TRBV28, TRBJ1-2 and TRBJ2-5. Results may be inaccurate due to the small sample size.

Trimming cost V 0 bases and J 5 bases, with 5 bases left between them. Germline V gene data show CDR1 as LNHDA and CDR2 as SQIVND (reference sequence). CDR3 length equals 12 residues. This chain uses TRBV19 with TRBJ2-7; D remains unclear. Here the sequenced sample was peripheral blood mononuclear cells (PBMCs), taken when the disease was refractory, from a patient treated with antithyroid drugs. The sequence was obtained from a female donor with Graves disease. CDR3 bases: TGTGCCAGTAGTATAGATCACCACGAGCAGTACTTC. It translates to CASSIDHHEQYF.